These T cell receptor beta chains were read from a single sample in a study of blood T cell repertoires in COVID-19. Libraries were prepared by immunoSEQ multiplex PCR; TCRdb keeps only in-frame clonotypes and omits some of them. The sample consists of over 60,000 clones, roughly four fifths of them appearing once. Material: peripheral blood. The source is a man aged 45-65 years with COVID-19, enrolled during active disease. Both conserved end residues are part of each CDR3. The order of the fields is J gene, D gene, V gene, clone size, CDR3 DNA, CDR3 protein. A D gene is named only where the DNA matches it firmly. A clone size is listed for some rows: how often the clone was seen (once, few, many), or a class if it is expanded.

j_gene: TRBJ1-2
d_gene: TRBD1
v_gene: TRBV30
abundance: -
CDR3nt: TGTGCCTGGAGTGCAGGGGGCGCAGCGAACTATGGCTACACCTTC
CDR3aa: CAWSAGGAANYGYTF

j_gene: TRBJ2-5
d_gene: TRBD2
v_gene: TRBV4-1
abundance: -
CDR3nt: TGCGCCAGCAGCCCGCCGATAGGGTCGTCGGGGGGTTTAGTCCGTCAAGAGACCCAGTACTTC
CDR3aa: CASSPPIGSSGGLVRQETQYF

j_gene: TRBJ2-5
d_gene: -
v_gene: TRBV3-1/TRBV3-2
abundance: -
CDR3nt: TGTGCCAGCAGCCAATTGTCGGGGACCCAGTACTTC
CDR3aa: CASSQLSGTQYF

j_gene: TRBJ1-4
d_gene: -
v_gene: TRBV7-9
abundance: -
CDR3nt: TGTGCCAGCAGCTCCAGAGGGGGTTTCGAAAAACTGTTTTTT
CDR3aa: CASSSRGGFEKLFF

j_gene: TRBJ2-6
d_gene: -
v_gene: TRBV3-1/TRBV3-2
abundance: -
CDR3nt: TGTGCCAGCAGCTACTCTGGGGCCAACGTCCTGACTTTC
CDR3aa: CASSYSGANVLTF

j_gene: TRBJ2-7
d_gene: -
v_gene: TRBV7-9
abundance: -
CDR3nt: TGTGCCAGCAGCTCAGGGGTGAACTACGAGCAGTACTTC
CDR3aa: CASSSGVNYEQYF

j_gene: TRBJ1-1
d_gene: -
v_gene: TRBV19
abundance: -
CDR3nt: TGTGCCAGTAGTATAGGGGAGGGTGAAGCTTTCTTT
CDR3aa: CASSIGEGEAFF

j_gene: TRBJ1-6
d_gene: TRBD1
v_gene: TRBV4-1
abundance: few
CDR3nt: TGCGCCAGCAGCCAACCATTGAGGGGCAGGGGGGATTCGGCCCTCCACTTT
CDR3aa: CASSQPLRGRGDSALHF

j_gene: TRBJ1-4
d_gene: -
v_gene: TRBV5-5
abundance: -
CDR3nt: TGTGCCAGCAGCTTAGACATAGCAACTAATGAAAAACTGTTTTTT
CDR3aa: CASSLDIATNEKLFF

j_gene: TRBJ2-2
d_gene: -
v_gene: TRBV30
abundance: -
CDR3nt: TGTGCCTGGAGACAGACCAACACCGGGGAGCTGTTTTTT
CDR3aa: CAWRQTNTGELFF

j_gene: TRBJ1-4
d_gene: -
v_gene: TRBV21-1
abundance: few
CDR3nt: TGTGCCAGCAGCTCAAAGGCGGCTAATGAAAAACTGTTTTTT
CDR3aa: CASSSKAANEKLFF

j_gene: TRBJ1-1
d_gene: TRBD1
v_gene: TRBV19
abundance: -
CDR3nt: TGTGCCAGGACAGGGGGACGCTCGGACACTGAAGCTTTCTTT
CDR3aa: CARTGGRSDTEAFF

j_gene: TRBJ1-2
d_gene: TRBD1
v_gene: TRBV6-6
abundance: few
CDR3nt: TGTGCCAGCAGTCCTCCGGGACAGGGCTCGCGGAGCTACACCTTC
CDR3aa: CASSPPGQGSRSYTF

j_gene: TRBJ2-2
d_gene: -
v_gene: TRBV5-4
abundance: -
CDR3nt: TGTGCCAGCAGTTCGACTAAAGCGAACACCGGGGAGCTGTTTTTT
CDR3aa: CASSSTKANTGELFF

j_gene: TRBJ1-4
d_gene: -
v_gene: TRBV12-3/TRBV12-4
abundance: -
CDR3nt: TGTGCCAGCAGTTTAGAGAGGTCCGAAAAACTGTTTTTT
CDR3aa: CASSLERSEKLFF

j_gene: TRBJ1-6
d_gene: -
v_gene: TRBV6-5
abundance: -
CDR3nt: TGTGCCAGCAGAGTAGACATATCGAGTTCACCCCTCCACTTT
CDR3aa: CASRVDISSSPLHF

j_gene: TRBJ1-1
d_gene: -
v_gene: TRBV7-3
abundance: -
CDR3nt: TGTGCCAGCAGCTTATCCGGGAACACTGAAGCTTTCTTT
CDR3aa: CASSLSGNTEAFF

j_gene: TRBJ1-6
d_gene: TRBD1
v_gene: TRBV7-9
abundance: -
CDR3nt: TGTGCCAGCAGGCTAATCGACAGGGAGTTCTCACCCCTCCACTTT
CDR3aa: CASRLIDREFSPLHF

j_gene: TRBJ1-2
d_gene: -
v_gene: TRBV27
abundance: -
CDR3nt: TGTGCCAGCACCTCGACGCGCCACTATGGCGGCTACACCTTC
CDR3aa: CASTSTRHYGGYTF

j_gene: TRBJ2-5
d_gene: TRBD1
v_gene: TRBV7-2
abundance: once
CDR3nt: TGTGCCAGCAGCCCAGACAGGGGGCGGGAGACCCAGTACTTC
CDR3aa: CASSPDRGRETQYF